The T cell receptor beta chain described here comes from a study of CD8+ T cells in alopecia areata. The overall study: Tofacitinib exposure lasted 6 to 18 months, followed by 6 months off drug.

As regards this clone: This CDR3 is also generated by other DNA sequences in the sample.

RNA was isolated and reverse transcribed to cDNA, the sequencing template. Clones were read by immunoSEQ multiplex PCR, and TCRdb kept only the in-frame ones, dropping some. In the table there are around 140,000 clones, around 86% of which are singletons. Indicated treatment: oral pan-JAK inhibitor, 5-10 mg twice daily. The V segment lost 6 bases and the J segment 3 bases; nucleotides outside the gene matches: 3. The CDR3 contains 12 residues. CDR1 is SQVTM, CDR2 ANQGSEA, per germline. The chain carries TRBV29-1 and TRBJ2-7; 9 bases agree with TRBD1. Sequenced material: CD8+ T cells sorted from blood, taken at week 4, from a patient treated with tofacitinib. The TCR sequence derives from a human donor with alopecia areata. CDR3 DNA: TGCAGCGTCAAGGGACAGGGCTACGAGCAGTACTTC. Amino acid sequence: CSVKGQGYEQYF.